Presented here are 21 T cell receptor beta chains from one specimen sequenced in a study of radiation and T cells in renal cell carcinoma. Clones were sequenced by immunoSEQ multiplex PCR, and TCRdb holds only the in-frame ones, with some missing. Here the sample spans roughly 100,000 clones, approximately 86% being singletons. Time point defined: baseline pretreatment blood. Documented treatment: 15 Gy SBRT to primary tumor, nephrectomy 4 weeks later. The specimen comprised blood, sampled from a patient whose treatment included radiotherapy and nephrectomy. All receptors come from a man in his forties or fifties with renal cell carcinoma.

This clone was counted a few times. This chain links TRBV5-1 with TRBJ1-1; TRBD1 is a possible D gene (5 bases). The V gene lost 4 bases and the J gene lost 1 base, with 11 bases spanning the gap. This CDR3 spans 14 amino acids. Germline V CDR1 and CDR2: SGHRS, YFSETQ. DNA of the CDR3: TGCGCCAGCAGCCCCGGGACGGCGAACACTGAAGCTTTCTTT. Amino acid sequence: CASSPGTANTEAFF. Supplemented by reference TRBV5-1 and TRBJ1-1, the full variable domain reads KAGVTQTPRYLIKTRGQQVTLSCSPISGHRSVSWYQQTPGQGLQFLFEYFSETQRNKGNFPGRFSGRQFSNSRSEMNVSTLELGDSALYLCASSPGTANTEAFFGQGTRLTVV.

This clone was seen once. This chain links TRBV7-9 with TRBJ1-1; 8 nucleotides line up with TRBD1. The CDR3 has 15 residues. The germline CDR1 and CDR2 sequences are SEHNR and FQNEAQ (reference sequence). With V trimmed by 5 bases and J by 0 bases, 5 bases remained unmatched. CDR3 sequence (DNA): TGTGCCAGCAGCCAATCGACAGGGGTGAACACTGAAGCTTTCTTT. Residues: CASSQSTGVNTEAFF.

This chain connects TRBV28 to TRBJ2-1; TRBD2 agrees at 13 bases. From germline, CDR1 is MDHEN and CDR2 SYDVKM. The CDR3 runs to 16 residues. J lost 5 bases, V lost 6 bases, and 7 bases had no gene match. The CDR3 DNA sequence: TGTGCCAGCAGCCTAACTAGCGGGAGGGCCGACAATGAGCAGTTCTTC. Its translation is CASSLTSGRADNEQFF.

The chain couples TRBV6-5 to TRBJ1-3, with D maybe TRBD1 (5 bases). Germline CDR1 reads MNHEY; CDR2 reads SVGAGI. V dropped 5 bases and J dropped 4 bases, with 9 bases sitting between them. The CDR3 runs to 13 residues. In nucleotides, the CDR3 is TGTGCCAGCAGTCAGGGTTGGGGAAACACCATATATTTT. This translates into CASSQGWGNTIYF.

This chain links TRBV5-1 with TRBJ2-7; 9 bases are shared with TRBD1. The V and J ends lost 4 bases and 5 bases, in that order; junction bases with no gene match: 10. The CDR3 spans 15 residues. Per germline, CDR1 SGHRS and CDR2 YFSETQ. The CDR3 here is CASSPGTGPGDEQYF. The CDR3 DNA is TGCGCCAGCAGCCCGGGGACAGGGCCCGGGGACGAGCAGTACTTC.

The table lists this clone with a few counts. J is TRBJ1-3 and V is TRBV27; D is possibly TRBD1 (5 bases). The V end was cut by 1 base, the J end by 2 bases, with 6 bases between. The germline V gene has CDR1 MNHEY and CDR2 SMNVEV (reference sequence). This CDR3 has 14 residues. The DNA for the CDR3 is TGTGCCAGCAGTTTATGGGGACCTGGAAACACCATATATTTT. As protein: CASSLWGPGNTIYF.

The chain joins TRBV7-2 to TRBJ2-5; D assignment may be TRBD1 or TRBD2 (5 bases each). V was trimmed by 2 bases and J by 5 bases, leaving 18 bases between them. From germline, CDR1 is SGHTA and CDR2 FQGNSA. The CDR3 length is 16 residues. The CDR3 nucleotides are TGTGCCAGCAGCTTAATCTCAGGGAGCTTACGTGAGACCCAGTACTTC. Translated, it gives CASSLISGSLRETQYF.

This clone was observed a single time. V and J are TRBV2 and TRBJ2-7, with 7 nucleotides matching TRBD1. CDR1 and CDR2 from the germline V gene are SNHLY and FYNNEI. The CDR3 is 14 amino acids. The ends lost 6 bases at V and 4 bases at J; junction bases unmatched: 9. Written as DNA, the CDR3 is TGTGCCAGCAGGGAGCCGGACAGGTGGTACGAGCAGTACTTC. Translated: CASREPDRWYEQYF. The full variable domain, with the rest looked up from reference TRBV2 and TRBJ2-7, is EPEVTQTPSHQVTQMGQEVILRCVPISNHLYFYWYRQILGQKVEFLVSFYNNEISEKSEIFDDQFSVERPDGSNFTLKIRSTKLEDSAMYFCASREPDRWYEQYFGPGTRLTVT.

The chain employs TRBV18 and TRBJ2-5; 10 bases are a match to TRBD2. The germline V gene has CDR1 KGHSH and CDR2 LQKENI. V was pared by 3 bases and J by 5 bases, with 3 bases of the junction left unmatched. The length of the CDR3 is 14 residues. CDR3 amino acids: CASSPSGGTETQYF. CDR3 nucleotides: TGTGCCAGCTCACCTAGCGGGGGGACGGAGACCCAGTACTTC. The complete variable domain, with remaining parts taken from reference TRBV18 and TRBJ2-5, reads NAGVMQNPRHLVRRRGQEARLRCSPMKGHSHVYWYRQLPEEGLKFMVYLQKENIIDESGMPKERFSAEFPKEGPSILRIQQVVRGDSAAYFCASSPSGGTETQYFGPGTRLLVL.

There are a few counts of this clone. V gene TRBV4-2 combines with J gene TRBJ2-7, with 10 bases that match TRBD2. The CDR3 runs to 16 residues. The ends lost 0 bases at V and 3 bases at J; junction bases unmatched: 5. Germline assignment: CDR1 LGHNA and CDR2 YNFKEQ. The CDR3, as DNA: TGTGCCAGCAGCCAAGAAAGCGGGAGGGCCGGCTACGAGCAGTACTTC. It codes for CASSQESGRAGYEQYF.

This chain joins TRBV7-2 and TRBJ2-2, with a possible D match to TRBD2 (6 bases). The V gene lost 5 bases and the J gene lost 1 base, with 8 bases spanning the gap. The CDR3 is made up of 14 amino acids. CDR1 is SGHTA, CDR2 FQGNSA, per germline. Here the CDR3 reads CASSLSGNTGELFF. The CDR3 DNA follows: TGTGCCAGCAGCCTTAGCGGGAACACCGGGGAGCTGTTTTTT.

The V call is TRBV28, the J call TRBJ1-2, with 10 bases fitting TRBD1. The CDR3 has 16 amino acids. The J segment lost 8 bases and the V segment lost 2 bases, leaving 11 bases of the junction unmatched. The germline V gene has CDR1 MDHEN and CDR2 SYDVKM. DNA of the CDR3: TGTGCCAGCAGTTTAGTCGCCAGGGACAGGGGCGGGGGCTACACCTTC. This gives the protein CASSLVARDRGGGYTF.

The J gene is TRBJ2-1, the V gene TRBV9, with D possibly TRBD2 on 6 matching bases. This CDR3 is built from 15 residues. The germline V and J ends were trimmed by 0 bases and 3 bases, with 10 bases remaining between them. CDR1 and CDR2 (germline): SGDLS, YYNGEE. The CDR3: CASSVAGVDYNEQFF. As DNA, the CDR3 is TGTGCCAGCAGCGTAGCGGGAGTCGACTACAATGAGCAGTTCTTC. The full variable domain, its missing parts supplied by reference TRBV9 and TRBJ2-1, is DSGVTQTPKHLITATGQRVTLRCSPRSGDLSVYWYQQSLDQGLQFLIQYYNGEERAKGNILERFSAQQFPDLHSELNLSSLELGDSALYFCASSVAGVDYNEQFFGPGTRLTVL.

This clone has a handful of counts. Within the sample, other DNA sequences also encode this same CDR3. The chain uses TRBV5-1 and TRBJ2-5; D uncertain. The CDR3 loop spans 11 amino acids. V dropped 2 bases and J dropped 1 base, with 0 bases sitting between them. Germline assignment: CDR1 SGHRS and CDR2 YFSETQ. The CDR3 nucleotides read TGCGCCAGCAGCTTCCAAGAGACCCAGTACTTC. Encoded protein: CASSFQETQYF.

The genes are TRBV10-3 and TRBJ1-2; no firm D call. Germline V gene sequence: CDR1 ENHRY, CDR2 SYGVKD. This CDR3 spans 14 amino acids. Trimming left V 0 bases short and J 2 bases short, with 7 bases between. CDR3 coding DNA: TGTGCCATCAGTGAGTCCGACATAAACTATGGCTACACCTTC. It translates to CAISESDINYGYTF.

The rearrangement joins TRBV6-5 to TRBJ1-1; D is uncertain. Trimming stripped 7 bases from V and 1 base from J, with 4 bases between. CDR3 length: 11 residues. Germline CDR1 reads MNHEY; CDR2 reads SVGAGI. CDR3 sequence reads: CASMGNTEAFF. The CDR3 DNA sequence: TGTGCCAGCATGGGGAACACTGAAGCTTTCTTT.

This rearrangement joins TRBV2 to TRBJ1-6, with D possibly being TRBD1 (5 bases). Germline V gives CDR1 SNHLY, CDR2 FYNNEI. The ends were cut back, 8 bases at V and 0 bases at J, with 8 bases in the middle. The CDR3 consists of 14 residues. The CDR3 reads CASDRSSYNSPLHF. In nucleotides, the CDR3 is TGTGCCAGCGACAGAAGCTCCTATAATTCACCCCTCCACTTT.

The V call is TRBV7-3, the J call TRBJ2-5; D remains unclear. Germline CDR1 reads SGHTA; CDR2 reads FQGTGA. This CDR3 contains 12 residues. Trimming took 5 bases from V and 3 from J, leaving 7 bases between them. In DNA, the CDR3 is TGTGCCAGCAGCCAAGCTAAAGAGACCCAGTACTTC. As protein: CASSQAKETQYF.

The chain recombines TRBV7-8 with TRBJ1-1, with 7 bases matching TRBD1. The V gene's germline CDR1 is SGHVS and CDR2 FQNEAQ. The CDR3 runs to 13 residues. With V trimmed by 1 base and J by 4 bases, 0 bases remained unmatched. The chain's CDR3 is CASSLDRGTEAFF. CDR3 sequence (DNA): TGTGCCAGCAGCTTAGACAGGGGCACTGAAGCTTTCTTT.

This clone was counted between two and nine times. The chain couples TRBV4-2 to TRBJ2-7, with D unclear. Trimming removed 5 bases from V and 6 bases from J, with 11 bases in between. Germline values: CDR1 LGHNA, CDR2 YNFKEQ. The CDR3 totals 12 residues. CDR3: CASSVNYVEQYF. CDR3 DNA sequence: TGTGCCAGCAGCGTGAATTATGTCGAGCAGTACTTC.

V usage is TRBV25-1 and J usage is TRBJ2-5; 7 nucleotides line up with TRBD2. V trimming: 4 bases; J trimming: 5 bases; junction bases outside the gene matches: 19. The CDR3 length is 18 residues. In germline, CDR1 is MGHDK, CDR2 SYGVNS. The CDR3 protein is CASSGGLGEGMWLETQYF. The CDR3 region has the DNA TGTGCCAGCAGTGGGGGCCTTGGGGAGGGGATGTGGCTGGAGACCCAGTACTTC.